This section outlines one T cell receptor beta chain sequence together with its context. J gave up 4 bases and V 2 bases, and 18 bases lay outside the gene matches. The CDR3 sequence is 19 residues long. In germline, CDR1 is MNHEY, CDR2 SVGAGI. The data originate from a study of T-cell reconstitution after alpha-beta-depleted transplantation in children. Unique molecular identifiers were used to barcode this TCRbeta library. MiXCR, applied by TCRdb to the PCR reads, yields one record per CDR3 protein. The sample yields a few hundred thousand distinct CDR3 sequences, 20% to 30% seen once. Sequences were derived from PBMCs, sampled before TCRalphabeta/CD19-depleted stem cell transplant. This chain uses TRBV6-5 with TRBJ2-3, with TRBD2 identical over 7 bases. This clonotype originated in a boy less than two years old with Wiskott-Aldrich syndrome, due to receive a stem cell transplant. The CDR3 DNA reads as TGTGCCAGCAGTTACACCTCGGACGGGGCGGGAGAAGGATCAGATACGCAGTATTTT. Translated: CASSYTSDGAGEGSDTQYF.